Listed below are T cell receptor beta chains from one sample, sequenced in a study of T cell clonotyping in hematopoietic cell transplantation. Using immunoSEQ multiplex PCR, the repertoire was profiled, and TCRdb retains in-frame clones only, with some absent. There are some 49,000 clones in the sample; approximately 84% occur only once, and roughly 6% lies in the top ten. Sequenced here: peripheral blood mononuclear cells, sampled before stem cell transplant. Receptors originate from a man aged 60 to 75 with biphenotypic leukemia. Some clones in this sample may be carry-over from other donors' samples. The CDR3 runs from the conserved cysteine through the conserved F or W. The D gene is left open where the match is weak. The size entry is marked missing in some rows and otherwise reads once, few, many or a size class.

V gene	clone size	D gene	J gene	CDR3 DNA	CDR3 protein
TRBV28	.	TRBD2	TRBJ2-7	TGTGCCAGCAGCTACCCCTTAGCGGGACTAGCGGGAGGGCCCAAATACGAGCAGTACTTC	CASSYPLAGLAGGPKYEQYF
TRBV5-6	.	.	TRBJ2-5	TGTGCCAGCAGCTTCGCCGGGGGCCACGTGGAGACCCAGTACTTC	CASSFAGGHVETQYF
TRBV5-1	.	.	TRBJ2-1	TGCGCCAGCAGCTTCCGGGACTCGATTTACAATGAGCAGTTCTTC	CASSFRDSIYNEQFF
TRBV10-1	few	.	TRBJ2-7	TGCGCCAGCTCAACAGGGTACCACGAGCAGTACTTC	CASSTGYHEQYF
TRBV27	.	.	TRBJ2-4	TGTGCCAGCGGGCTAGGTCAAAACATTCAGTACTTC	CASGLGQNIQYF
TRBV4-2	few	.	TRBJ1-1	TGTGCCAGCAGCGAAGCAGGGGCAGGGGTCACTGAAGCTTTCTTT	CASSEAGAGVTEAFF
TRBV4-3	.	.	TRBJ2-1	TGCGCCAGCAGCCAAGATCTTCCCGACAATGAGCAGTTCTTC	CASSQDLPDNEQFF
TRBV9	.	TRBD2	TRBJ2-5	TGTGCCAGCAGTTCCAGCGGGACGGGTGAGACCCAGTACTTC	CASSSSGTGETQYF
TRBV28	.	TRBD2	TRBJ2-7	TGTGCCAGCACCTTGGGTAGCGGGAGGGCCTACGAGCAGTACTTC	CASTLGSGRAYEQYF
TRBV30	.	.	TRBJ2-1	TGTGCCTGGGCTGGAAGTGACAATGAGCAGTTCTTC	CAWAGSDNEQFF
TRBV11-2	.	TRBD1	TRBJ2-1	TGTGCCAGCAGCTTAAGGACAGGGTTCGATATTAGCTCCTACAATGAGCAGTTCTTC	CASSLRTGFDISSYNEQFF
TRBV27	.	TRBD2	TRBJ2-3	TGTGCCAGCGCAGACGCACCGGGACTAGCGGTTGTATATACGCAGTATTTT	CASADAPGLAVVYTQYF
TRBV5-1	.	TRBD1	TRBJ2-3	TGCGCCAGCAGCTTGAGGGACAGGGTTACAGATACGCAGTATTTT	CASSLRDRVTDTQYF
TRBV6-1	once	.	TRBJ1-2	TGTGCCAGCAGTGATATCCGGTCCAACAGGGACGGCTATGGCTACACCTTC	CASSDIRSNRDGYGYTF
TRBV6-5	.	TRBD1	TRBJ1-1	TGTGCCAGCAGTTACTCCCCAACAGGGGTGCAAACTGAAGCTTTCTTT	CASSYSPTGVQTEAFF
TRBV30	.	.	TRBJ1-4	TGTGCCTGGAGTCGGGGACGGGATGAAAAACTGTTTTTT	CAWSRGRDEKLFF
TRBV18	.	.	TRBJ2-7	TGTGCCAGCCGCGGACAGTCCTACGAGCAGTACTTC	CASRGQSYEQYF
TRBV28	.	.	TRBJ1-4	TGTGCCAGCAGTTTAATTAATGAAAAACTGTTTTTT	CASSLINEKLFF
TRBV6-4	once	TRBD1	TRBJ1-2	TGTGCCAGCAAAGGACAGGGGGCTAACTATGGCTACACCTTC	CASKGQGANYGYTF
TRBV5-1	.	.	TRBJ2-1	TGCGCCAGCAGCTTGGGTAGGGGGTCTGTCGATGAGCAGTTCTTC	CASSLGRGSVDEQFF
TRBV7-8	once	.	TRBJ2-7	TGTGCCAGCAGCTCTAGCGGACAGGGCTACGAGCAGTACTTC	CASSSSGQGYEQYF
TRBV4-3	.	.	TRBJ2-7	TGCGCCAGCAGCCAGGATTCTAGCACCTACGAGCAGTACTTC	CASSQDSSTYEQYF
TRBV27	.	TRBD2	TRBJ2-1	TGTGCCAGCACCCTCCCGACTAGCGGTAACCTCTCCTATGAGCAGTTCTTC	CASTLPTSGNLSYEQFF
TRBV4-3	.	TRBD2	TRBJ2-5	TGCGCCAGCAGCCACCCGACTAGCGCCATCGGGGAGACCCAGTACTTC	CASSHPTSAIGETQYF
TRBV6-5	.	TRBD1	TRBJ2-5	TGTGCCAGCAGTTATGAAGGACAGGGCGAAGAGACCCAGTACTTC	CASSYEGQGEETQYF
TRBV11-2	.	.	TRBJ2-3	TGTGCCAGCAGCTTAGGGCCCCGGGATACGCAGTATTTT	CASSLGPRDTQYF
TRBV27	.	.	TRBJ2-2	TGTGCCAGCAGTTTAGGGACTCAGCTAGGCTCGAACACCGGGGAGCTGTTTTTT	CASSLGTQLGSNTGELFF
TRBV6-5	.	.	TRBJ2-2	TGTGCCAGCAGTTACGGGTCAGGACATTCTACCGGGGAGCTGTTTTTT	CASSYGSGHSTGELFF
TRBV28	.	.	TRBJ1-5	TGTGCCAGCAGGTGGACTGCGGACGGCCGATATCAGCCCCAGCATTTT	CASRWTADGRYQPQHF
TRBV5-1	.	TRBD1	TRBJ1-1	TGCGCCAGCAGCTTGGATACAGGGGCGAACACTGAAGCTTTCTTT	CASSLDTGANTEAFF
TRBV28	.	.	TRBJ2-2	TGTGCCAGCAGCGTTGACATCGCGAACACCGGGGAGCTGTTTTTT	CASSVDIANTGELFF
TRBV5-3	.	.	TRBJ1-2	TGTGCCAGAAGCCTTGGGGACACCTTC	CARSLGDTF
TRBV4-1	.	.	TRBJ2-1	TGCGCCAGCAGCCGCGGGCAGGGGAGGGGCAATGAGCAGTTCTTC	CASSRGQGRGNEQFF
TRBV14	.	.	TRBJ2-3	TGTGCCAGCAGCCAAGGCACTCTATTCACGCAGTATTTT	CASSQGTLFTQYF
TRBV6-1	.	.	TRBJ1-5	TGTGCCAGCAGTGAGGGTTTTTTCCCCAGGGGCAATCAGCCCCAGCATTTT	CASSEGFFPRGNQPQHF
TRBV19	.	TRBD2	TRBJ2-1	TGTGCCAGTAACCTCGGGGCTAGCGGGAGTCTTACCCATGAGCAGTTCTTC	CASNLGASGSLTHEQFF
TRBV7-2	.	TRBD2	TRBJ2-5	TGTGCCAGCAGCTTAAACGGGAGGGCCGGGGAGACCCAGTACTTC	CASSLNGRAGETQYF
TRBV30	.	.	TRBJ1-5	TGTGCCGCCTCGGGGGGCGGGGCCCATCAGCCCCAGCATTTT	CAASGGGAHQPQHF
TRBV18	.	.	TRBJ2-7	TGTGCCAGCTCACCTAACTTCGTTACAGACGAGCAGTACTTC	CASSPNFVTDEQYF
TRBV27	.	TRBD1	TRBJ1-2	TGTGCCAGCAGTTTACAGGGGGCGCGCGGCTACACCTTC	CASSLQGARGYTF
TRBV11-2	.	.	TRBJ2-7	TGTGCCAGCAGCTTGGGACCGATCTACGAGCAGTACTTC	CASSLGPIYEQYF
TRBV5-1	.	.	TRBJ2-1	TGCGCCAGCAGCTTTGACGGCAATGAGCAGTTCTTC	CASSFDGNEQFF
TRBV7-8	.	.	TRBJ2-7	TGTGCCAGCAGCTTAGGTGAGGGGAGCGGCTACGAGCAGTACTTC	CASSLGEGSGYEQYF
TRBV11-3	.	.	TRBJ2-2	TGTGCCAGCAGCTTAGGGACTGAGACCGGGGAGCTGTTTTTT	CASSLGTETGELFF
TRBV2	.	TRBD2	TRBJ2-1	TGTGCCAGCAGGACTAGCGGGAGCAATGAGCAGTTCTTC	CASRTSGSNEQFF
TRBV7-8	.	TRBD2	TRBJ2-3	TGTGCCAGCAGATCAGCGGGAGAAACATCAGATACGCAGTATTTT	CASRSAGETSDTQYF